This T cell receptor (beta chain) was captured in a study of blood T cell repertoires in COVID-19. Overall study: Italy, Spain and the United States were the sources of the convalescent and acute COVID-19 samples. Sources were T cells, B-cell-depleted T cells, or PBMCs; the material itself was cDNA or gDNA.

In the authors' workflow: Reference gene primer amplification in the assay estimated nucleated cell counts. Sequencing used immunoSEQ multiplex PCR; TCRdb keeps in-frame clones, though not all of them. V and J calls and clone size are those listed in that table; D and trimming were worked out from the DNA. The profile shows around 130,000 clones, around 82% of them singletons. Per the germline V gene, CDR1 is SNHLY and CDR2 is FYNNEI. The CDR3 loop spans 13 amino acids. With 7 bases clipped from V and 8 bases from J, the junction kept 10 bases outside the gene matches. The TCR sequence derives from a human donor in a cohort sampled during active COVID-19. The V call is TRBV2, the J call TRBJ1-2; TRBD1 matches at 7 bases. The sample comprised peripheral blood. The CDR3 loop is CASKLETGNGYTF. CDR3 coding DNA: TGTGCCAGCAAGCTCGAGACAGGGAACGGCTACACCTTC.